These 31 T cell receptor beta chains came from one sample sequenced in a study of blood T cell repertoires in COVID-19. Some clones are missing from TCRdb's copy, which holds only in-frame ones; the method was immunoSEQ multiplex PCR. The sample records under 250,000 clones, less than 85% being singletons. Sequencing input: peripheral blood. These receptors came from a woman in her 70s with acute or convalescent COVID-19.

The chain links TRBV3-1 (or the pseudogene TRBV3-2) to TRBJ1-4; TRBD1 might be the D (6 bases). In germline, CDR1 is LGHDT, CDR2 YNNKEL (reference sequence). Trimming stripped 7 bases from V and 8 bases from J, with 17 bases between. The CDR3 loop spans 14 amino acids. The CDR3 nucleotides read TGTGCCAGCACCCGGGGGGCAGGAAGGGAAAAACTGTTTTTT. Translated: CASTRGAGREKLFF.

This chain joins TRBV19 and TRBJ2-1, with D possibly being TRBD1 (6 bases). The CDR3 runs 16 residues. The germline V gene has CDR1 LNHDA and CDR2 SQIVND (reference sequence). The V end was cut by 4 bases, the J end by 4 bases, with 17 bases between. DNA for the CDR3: TGTGCCAGTAGTACCCCCCTCCCAGGGGTATACAATGAGCAGTTCTTC. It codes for CASSTPLPGVYNEQFF. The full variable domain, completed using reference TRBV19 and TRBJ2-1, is DGGITQSPKYLFRKEGQNVTLSCEQNLNHDAMYWYRQDPGQGLRLIYYSQIVNDFQKGDIAEGYSVSREKKESFPLTVTSAQKNPTAFYLCASSTPLPGVYNEQFFGPGTRLTVL.

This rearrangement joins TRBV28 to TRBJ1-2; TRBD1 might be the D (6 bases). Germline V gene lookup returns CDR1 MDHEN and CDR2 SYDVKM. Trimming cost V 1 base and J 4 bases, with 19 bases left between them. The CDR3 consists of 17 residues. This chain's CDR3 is CASSLFQGRSPLYGYTF. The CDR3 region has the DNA TGTGCCAGCAGTTTATTCCAGGGGCGAAGTCCCCTCTATGGCTACACCTTC.

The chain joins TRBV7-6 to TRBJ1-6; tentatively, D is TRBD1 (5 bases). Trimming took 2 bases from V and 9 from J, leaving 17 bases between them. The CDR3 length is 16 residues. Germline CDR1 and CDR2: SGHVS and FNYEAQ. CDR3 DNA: TGTGCCAGCAGCTTAACCTTTGGCTTGGGGGGTTCACCCCTCCACTTT. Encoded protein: CASSLTFGLGGSPLHF.

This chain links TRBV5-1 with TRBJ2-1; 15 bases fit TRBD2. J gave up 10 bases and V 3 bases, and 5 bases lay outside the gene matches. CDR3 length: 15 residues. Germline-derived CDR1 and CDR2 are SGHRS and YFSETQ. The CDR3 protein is CASSSPGLAGGEQFF. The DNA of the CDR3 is TGCGCCAGCAGCTCACCGGGACTAGCGGGAGGCGAGCAGTTCTTC.

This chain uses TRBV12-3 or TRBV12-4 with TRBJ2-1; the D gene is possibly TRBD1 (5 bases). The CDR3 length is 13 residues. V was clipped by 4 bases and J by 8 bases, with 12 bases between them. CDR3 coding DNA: TGTGCCAGCAGTTACCTTAGCAGGGATGAGCAGTTCTTC. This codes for CASSYLSRDEQFF.

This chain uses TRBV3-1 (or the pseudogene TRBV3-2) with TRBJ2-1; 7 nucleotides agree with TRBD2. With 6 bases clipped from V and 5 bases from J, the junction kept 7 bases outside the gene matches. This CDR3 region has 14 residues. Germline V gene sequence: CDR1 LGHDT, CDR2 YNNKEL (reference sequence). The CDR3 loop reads CASSRTSFHNEQFF. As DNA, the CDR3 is TGTGCCAGCAGTCGGACTAGTTTCCACAATGAGCAGTTCTTC.

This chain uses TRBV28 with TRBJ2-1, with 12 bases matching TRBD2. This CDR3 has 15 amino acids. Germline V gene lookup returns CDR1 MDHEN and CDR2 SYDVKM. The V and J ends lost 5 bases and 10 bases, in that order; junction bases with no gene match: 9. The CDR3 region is CASSVLAGGSREQFF. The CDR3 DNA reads TGTGCCAGCAGTGTACTAGCGGGAGGCTCGAGGGAGCAGTTCTTC. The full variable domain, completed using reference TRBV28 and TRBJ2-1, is DVKVTQSSRYLVKRTGEKVFLECVQDMDHENMFWYRQDPGLGLRLIYFSYDVKMKEKGDIPEGYSVSREKKERFSLILESASTNQTSMYLCASSVLAGGSREQFFGPGTRLTVL.

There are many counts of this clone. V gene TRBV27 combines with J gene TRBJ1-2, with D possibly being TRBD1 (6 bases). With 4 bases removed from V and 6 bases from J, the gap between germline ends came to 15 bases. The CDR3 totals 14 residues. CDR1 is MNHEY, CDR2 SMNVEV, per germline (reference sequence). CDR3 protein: CASSSQGGFDGYTF. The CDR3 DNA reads TGTGCCAGCAGTTCCCAAGGGGGTTTCGATGGCTACACCTTC.

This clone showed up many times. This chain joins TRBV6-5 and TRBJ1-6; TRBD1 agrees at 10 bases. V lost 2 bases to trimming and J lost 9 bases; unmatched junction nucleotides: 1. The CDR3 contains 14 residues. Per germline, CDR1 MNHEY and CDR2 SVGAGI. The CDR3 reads CASSYGTGVSPLHF. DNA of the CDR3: TGTGCCAGCAGTTACGGGACAGGGGTTTCACCCCTCCACTTT.

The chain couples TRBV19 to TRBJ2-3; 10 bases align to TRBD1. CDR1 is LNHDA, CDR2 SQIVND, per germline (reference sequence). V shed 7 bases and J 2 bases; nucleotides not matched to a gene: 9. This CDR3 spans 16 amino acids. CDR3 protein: CASTAGDRGFTDTQYF. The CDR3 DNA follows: TGTGCCAGTACCGCGGGGGACAGGGGTTTCACAGATACGCAGTATTTT.

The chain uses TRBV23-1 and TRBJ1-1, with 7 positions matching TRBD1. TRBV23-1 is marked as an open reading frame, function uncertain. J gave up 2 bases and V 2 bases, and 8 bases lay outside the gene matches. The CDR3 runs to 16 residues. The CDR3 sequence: CASSQKGDRANTEAFF. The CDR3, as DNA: TGCGCCAGCAGTCAAAAGGGCGACAGGGCTAACACTGAAGCTTTCTTT.

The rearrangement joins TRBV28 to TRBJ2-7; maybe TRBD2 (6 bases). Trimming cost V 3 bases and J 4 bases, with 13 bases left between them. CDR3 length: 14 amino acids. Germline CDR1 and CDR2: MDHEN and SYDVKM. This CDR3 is CASSFSPGAYEQYF. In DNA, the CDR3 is TGTGCCAGCAGTTTTTCTCCGGGAGCGTACGAGCAGTACTTC. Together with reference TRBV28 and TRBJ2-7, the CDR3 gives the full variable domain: DVKVTQSSRYLVKRTGEKVFLECVQDMDHENMFWYRQDPGLGLRLIYFSYDVKMKEKGDIPEGYSVSREKKERFSLILESASTNQTSMYLCASSFSPGAYEQYFGPGTRLTVT.

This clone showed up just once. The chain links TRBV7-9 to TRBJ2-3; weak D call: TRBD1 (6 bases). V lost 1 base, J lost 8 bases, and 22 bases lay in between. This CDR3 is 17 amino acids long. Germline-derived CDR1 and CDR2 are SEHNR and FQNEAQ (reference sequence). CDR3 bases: TGTGCCAGCAGCTTAGGGGCCCCCGGGACATTTTGGGGTACGCAGTATTTT. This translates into CASSLGAPGTFWGTQYF.

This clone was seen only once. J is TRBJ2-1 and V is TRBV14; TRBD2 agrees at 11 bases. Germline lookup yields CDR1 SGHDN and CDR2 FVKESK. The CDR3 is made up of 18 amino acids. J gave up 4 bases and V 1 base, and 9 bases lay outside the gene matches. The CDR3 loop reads CASSQVSRGLADYNEQFF. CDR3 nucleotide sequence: TGTGCCAGCAGCCAAGTAAGCCGGGGACTAGCGGATTACAATGAGCAGTTCTTC.

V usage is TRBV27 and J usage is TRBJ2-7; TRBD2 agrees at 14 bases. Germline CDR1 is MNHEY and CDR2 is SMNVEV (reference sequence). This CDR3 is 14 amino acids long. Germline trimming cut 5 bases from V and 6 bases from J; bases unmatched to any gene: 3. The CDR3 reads CASSGLAGGIEQYF. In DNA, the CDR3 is TGTGCCAGCAGTGGACTAGCGGGAGGAATCGAGCAGTACTTC.

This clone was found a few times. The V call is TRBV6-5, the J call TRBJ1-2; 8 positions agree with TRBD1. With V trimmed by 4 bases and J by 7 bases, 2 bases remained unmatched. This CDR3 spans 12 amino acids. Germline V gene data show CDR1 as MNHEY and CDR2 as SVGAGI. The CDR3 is CASSSTGAGYTF. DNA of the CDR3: TGTGCCAGCAGTTCGACAGGGGCTGGCTACACCTTC.

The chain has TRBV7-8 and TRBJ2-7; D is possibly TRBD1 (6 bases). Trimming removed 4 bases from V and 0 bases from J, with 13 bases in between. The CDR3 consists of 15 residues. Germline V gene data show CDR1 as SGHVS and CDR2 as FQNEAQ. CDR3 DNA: TGTGCCAGCAGCTCAAGGGACAAGACCTCCTACGAGCAGTACTTC. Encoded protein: CASSSRDKTSYEQYF. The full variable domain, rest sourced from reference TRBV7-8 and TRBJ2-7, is GAGVSQSPRYKVAKRGQDVALRCDPISGHVSLFWYQQALGQGPEFLTYFQNEAQLDKSGLPSDRFFAERPEGSVSTLKIQRTQQEDSAVYLCASSSRDKTSYEQYFGPGTRLTVT.

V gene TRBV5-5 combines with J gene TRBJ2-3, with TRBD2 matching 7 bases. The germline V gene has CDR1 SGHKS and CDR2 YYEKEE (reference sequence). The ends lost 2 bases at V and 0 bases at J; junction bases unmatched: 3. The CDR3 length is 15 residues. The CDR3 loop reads CASSFWEGSTDTQYF. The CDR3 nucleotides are TGTGCCAGCAGCTTTTGGGAGGGGAGCACAGATACGCAGTATTTT.

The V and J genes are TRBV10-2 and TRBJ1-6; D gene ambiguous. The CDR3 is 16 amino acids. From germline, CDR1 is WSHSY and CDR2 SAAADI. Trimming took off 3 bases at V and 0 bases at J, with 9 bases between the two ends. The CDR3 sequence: CASSEERTSYNSPLHF. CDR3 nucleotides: TGCGCCAGCAGTGAAGAGCGCACCTCCTATAATTCACCCCTCCACTTT.

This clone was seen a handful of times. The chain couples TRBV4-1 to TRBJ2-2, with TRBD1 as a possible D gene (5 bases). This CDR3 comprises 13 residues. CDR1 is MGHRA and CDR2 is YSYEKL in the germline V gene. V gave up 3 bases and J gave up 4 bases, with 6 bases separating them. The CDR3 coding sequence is TGCGCCAGCAGCCACCAGGGCACCGGGGAGCTGTTTTTT. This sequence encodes CASSHQGTGELFF.

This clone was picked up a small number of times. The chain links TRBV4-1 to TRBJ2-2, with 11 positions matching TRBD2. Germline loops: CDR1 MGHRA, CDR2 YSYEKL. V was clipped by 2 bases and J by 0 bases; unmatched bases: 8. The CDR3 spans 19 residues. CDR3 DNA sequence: TGCGCCAGCAGCCAACTTATATCGGGACTAGCGGCGAACACCGGGGAGCTGTTTTTT. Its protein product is CASSQLISGLAANTGELFF.

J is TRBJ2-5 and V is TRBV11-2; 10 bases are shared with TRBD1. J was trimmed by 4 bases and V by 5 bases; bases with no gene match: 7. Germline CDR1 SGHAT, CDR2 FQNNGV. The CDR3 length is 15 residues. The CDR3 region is CASSLKWDRGETQYF. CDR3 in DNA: TGTGCCAGCAGCCTAAAGTGGGACAGGGGAGAGACCCAGTACTTC. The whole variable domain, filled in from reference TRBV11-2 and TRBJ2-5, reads EAGVAQSPRYKIIEKRQSVAFWCNPISGHATLYWYQQILGQGPKLLIQFQNNGVVDDSQLPKDRFSAERLKGVDSTLKIQPAKLEDSAVYLCASSLKWDRGETQYFGPGTRLLVL.

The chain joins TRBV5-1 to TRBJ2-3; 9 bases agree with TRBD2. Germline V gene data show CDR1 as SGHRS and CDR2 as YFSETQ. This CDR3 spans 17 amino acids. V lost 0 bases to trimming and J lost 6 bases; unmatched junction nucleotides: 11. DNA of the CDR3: TGCGCCAGCAGCTTGGCTACTAGCGGGTCCCCTGGGGATACGCAGTATTTT. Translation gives CASSLATSGSPGDTQYF.

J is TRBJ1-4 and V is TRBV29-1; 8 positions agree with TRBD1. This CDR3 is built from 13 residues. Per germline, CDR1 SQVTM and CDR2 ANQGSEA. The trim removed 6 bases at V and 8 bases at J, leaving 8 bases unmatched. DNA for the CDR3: TGCAGCGTCCAGGACAGGGACCGGGAAAAACTGTTTTTT. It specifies CSVQDRDREKLFF.

The CDR3 loop is CASSGLAGGYNEQFF. CDR3 nucleotide sequence: TGCGCCAGCAGTGGACTAGCGGGAGGATACAATGAGCAGTTCTTC. The J gene is TRBJ2-1, the V gene TRBV10-2, with 13 nucleotides matching TRBD2. CDR1 WSHSY and CDR2 SAAADI come from the germline V gene. The CDR3 loop spans 15 amino acids. Unmatched junction bases numbered 1, after V lost 4 bases and J lost 4 bases.

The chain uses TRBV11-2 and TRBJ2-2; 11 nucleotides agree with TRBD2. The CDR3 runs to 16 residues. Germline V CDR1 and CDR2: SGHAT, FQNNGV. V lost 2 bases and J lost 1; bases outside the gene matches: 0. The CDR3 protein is CASSLTSGRNTGELFF. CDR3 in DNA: TGTGCCAGCAGCTTAACTAGCGGGAGGAACACCGGGGAGCTGTTTTTT.

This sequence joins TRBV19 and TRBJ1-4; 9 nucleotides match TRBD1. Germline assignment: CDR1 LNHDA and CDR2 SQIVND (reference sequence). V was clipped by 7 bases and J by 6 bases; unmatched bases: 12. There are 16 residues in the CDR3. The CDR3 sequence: CASMPQRDRVYEKLFF. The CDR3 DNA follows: TGTGCCAGTATGCCTCAACGGGACAGGGTGTATGAAAAACTGTTTTTT.

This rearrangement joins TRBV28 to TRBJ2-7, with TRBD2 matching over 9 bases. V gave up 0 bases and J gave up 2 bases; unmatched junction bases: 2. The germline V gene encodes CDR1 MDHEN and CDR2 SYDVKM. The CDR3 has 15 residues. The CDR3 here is CASSLWSSGTYEQYF. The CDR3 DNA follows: TGTGCCAGCAGTTTATGGTCTAGCGGGACCTACGAGCAGTACTTC.

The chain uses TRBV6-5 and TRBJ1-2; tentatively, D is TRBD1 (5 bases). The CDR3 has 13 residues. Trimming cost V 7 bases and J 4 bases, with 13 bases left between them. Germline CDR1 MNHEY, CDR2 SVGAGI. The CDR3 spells CASTPSGGYGYTF. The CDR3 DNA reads TGTGCCAGCACACCCTCGGGGGGCTATGGCTACACCTTC.

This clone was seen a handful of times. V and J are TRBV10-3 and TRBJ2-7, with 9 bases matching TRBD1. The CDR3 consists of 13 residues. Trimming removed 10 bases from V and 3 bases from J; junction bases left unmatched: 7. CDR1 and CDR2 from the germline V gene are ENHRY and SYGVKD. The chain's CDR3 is CANTPGQGYEQYF. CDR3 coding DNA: TGTGCCAACACCCCGGGACAGGGCTACGAGCAGTACTTC.